The 9 T cell receptor beta chains reported below all come from one sample, sequenced in a study of shared clonotypes between healthy human individuals. Method: immunoSEQ multiplex PCR; TCRdb's copy keeps in-frame clones and lacks some. In the table there are some 350,000 clones, around two thirds of which are singletons. Specimen: memory CD4+ T cells sorted from blood. The subset here: CD45RA-negative fraction. These receptors were collected from a young man in good health.

The chain links TRBV27 to TRBJ2-3; unclear D gene. Looked up from germline, CDR1 is MNHEY and CDR2 is SMNVEV (reference sequence). V was shortened by 3 bases and J by 1 base, with 11 bases between the two germline ends. The CDR3 runs to 15 residues. The CDR3 sequence: CASSFYLTGTDTQYF. The DNA for the CDR3 is TGTGCCAGCAGTTTTTACCTCACAGGCACAGATACGCAGTATTTT.

This chain links TRBV11-2 with TRBJ2-7, with 10 bases identical to TRBD1. This CDR3 comprises 14 residues. The germline V gene encodes CDR1 SGHAT and CDR2 FQNNGV. The V segment lost 5 bases and the J segment 4 bases; nucleotides outside the gene matches: 5. CDR3 nucleotides: TGTGCCAGCAGCCTTCGGGGACAGGGGTACGAGCAGTACTTC. Translation: CASSLRGQGYEQYF.

This clone came up many times. The CDR3 here is CASTRGSEQYF. The CDR3 nucleotides read TGTGCCAGCACCAGGGGGAGCGAGCAGTACTTC. V is TRBV27 and J is TRBJ2-7, with 7 bases fitting TRBD1. The ends lost 7 bases at V and 6 bases at J; junction bases unmatched: 3. The germline gives CDR1 MNHEY, CDR2 SMNVEV (reference sequence). CDR3 length equals 11 residues.

The rearrangement uses TRBV2 and TRBJ1-4; 8 bases match TRBD1. Germline values: CDR1 SNHLY, CDR2 FYNNEI. The ends lost 6 bases at V and 7 bases at J; junction bases unmatched: 10. This CDR3 comprises 15 residues. DNA for the CDR3: TGTGCCAGCAGCACAAACAGGGGGATTAGTGAAAAACTGTTTTTT. This codes for CASSTNRGISEKLFF.

The count of this clone is one. The chain is built from TRBV5-1 and TRBJ2-7, with 7 bases fitting TRBD1. V was pared by 0 bases and J by 2 bases, with 8 bases of the junction left unmatched. This CDR3 is built from 16 residues. The germline gives CDR1 SGHRS, CDR2 YFSETQ. This CDR3 reads CASSLAEGGPTYEQYF. The CDR3, as DNA: TGCGCCAGCAGCTTGGCCGAAGGGGGCCCGACCTACGAGCAGTACTTC.

The chain recombines TRBV18 with TRBJ1-1, with a possible D match to TRBD1 (6 bases). The CDR3 is made up of 13 amino acids. The germline V gene has CDR1 KGHSH and CDR2 LQKENI. V lost 6 bases and J lost 1, with 9 bases in between. The DNA for the CDR3 is TGTGCCAGCTCGCTGGACAGGAACACTGAAGCTTTCTTT. It yields the protein CASSLDRNTEAFF.

This chain joins TRBV27 and TRBJ1-3; the D is unclear. This CDR3 region has 14 residues. The V gene lost 6 bases and the J gene lost 1 base, with 10 bases spanning the gap. CDR1 and CDR2 (germline): MNHEY, SMNVEV (reference sequence). The CDR3 nucleotides read TGTGCCAGCAGGGGTGGTGGGTCTGGAAACACCATATATTTT. Protein: CASRGGGSGNTIYF.

This clone occurred a few times. DNA of the CDR3: TGTGCCAGCAGCGAAGGGGGGGCGAAGTCCTACAATGAGCAGTTCTTC. It specifies CASSEGGAKSYNEQFF. The J gene is TRBJ2-1, the V gene TRBV9, with D possibly matching TRBD2 (7 bases). V was shortened by 3 bases and J by 1 base, with 14 bases between the two germline ends. Germline CDR1 SGDLS, CDR2 YYNGEE. The length of the CDR3 is 16 residues. Supplemented by reference TRBV9 and TRBJ2-1, the full variable domain reads DSGVTQTPKHLITATGQRVTLRCSPRSGDLSVYWYQQSLDQGLQFLIQYYNGEERAKGNILERFSAQQFPDLHSELNLSSLELGDSALYFCASSEGGAKSYNEQFFGPGTRLTVL.

The chain recombines TRBV18 with TRBJ2-7; 8 bases fit TRBD2. This CDR3 contains 16 residues. V dropped 3 bases and J dropped 6; count of bases not matched to a gene: 13. Germline values: CDR1 KGHSH, CDR2 LQKENI. CDR3 sequence: CASSPPTLAGSSEQYF. CDR3 DNA sequence: TGTGCCAGCTCACCGCCCACGTTAGCGGGGTCTTCCGAGCAGTACTTC.